This TCR beta chain was sequenced for a study of blood T cell repertoires in COVID-19. Across the study: Both acute and convalescent COVID-19 samples were obtained from the United States, Italy and Spain. From T cells, B-cell-depleted T cells, or PBMCs came the material, which was cDNA or gDNA.

The length of the CDR3 is 13 residues. V was shortened by 0 bases and J by 10 bases, with 13 bases between the two germline ends. Looked up from germline, CDR1 is SGHTS and CDR2 is YDEGEE. In the authors' methods: Estimated nucleated cell counts came from reference gene primer amplification. Method: immunoSEQ multiplex PCR; TCRdb's copy keeps in-frame clones and lacks some. The DNA gave D and trimming, while V, J and clone size come from that table. The sample records fewer than 450,000 clones, 85% to 90% being singletons. Those enrolled in Seattle joined during active infection and were followed longitudinally afterward.

Sequencing input: peripheral blood. The clonotype was recovered from a woman in her seventies with COVID-19, enrolled during active disease. The chain is built from TRBV5-8 and TRBJ1-1; D remains ambiguous. This CDR3 is CASSLDRLLGAFF. In nucleotides, the CDR3 is TGTGCCAGCAGCTTGGACCGGTTGCTTGGAGCTTTCTTT.